This entry is about one TCR beta chain. The sample comes from a study of Ad26.COV2.S vaccination and SARS-CoV-2 variants. The data were produced by immunoSEQ multiplex PCR, yet TCRdb's version contains in-frame clones alone and is incomplete. The repertoire holds hundreds of thousands of clones, with around 89% as singletons. This sample's treatment: about 20 received Ad26.COV2.S at low or high dose, single or two shots; about five received placebo; per-sample allocation not given. Day 63 after the first vaccine or placebo injection was the time point for sampling. Whoever gave the sample was an adult aged 18-55 years in Boston. Specimen: peripheral blood, collected in a trial of Ad26.COV2.S vaccine versus placebo. This receptor was taken from a person between 18 and 65 years old who received the Ad26.COV2.S COVID-19 vaccine or a placebo.

The CDR3 DNA sequence: TGTGCCAGCAGCGGTAACCGGGACTTCTACGAGCAGTACTTC. As protein: CASSGNRDFYEQYF. The chain employs TRBV7-9 and TRBJ2-7; D perhaps matches TRBD2 (6 bases). The V end was cut by 5 bases, the J end by 3 bases, with 14 bases between. Germline-derived CDR1 and CDR2 are SEHNR and FQNEAQ (reference sequence). CDR3 length equals 14 residues.